This T cell receptor (beta chain) emerged from a study of breast tumors, draining lymph nodes, adjacent tissues. Trimming pared 0 bases from V and 1 base from J, leaving 7 bases between. CDR3 length equals 14 residues. Germline values: CDR1 SGHNT, CDR2 YYREEE (reference sequence). The study's findings and limits: The data were judged consistent with most tumor T cells coming from lymph node and expanding in tumor. Tumor T cell lymph node origin was a supported hypothesis, not proven. Tumor TCR diversity was below lymph nodes but above nontumor tissue.

TCRdb processed the multiplex PCR reads anew with MiXCR; each CDR3 protein has one entry. The sample yields about 230,000 distinct CDR3 sequences, 32% seen once. A remark on this clonotype: What it binds is unknown.

Axillary draining lymph nodes of breast cancer patients supplied the node samples. Sequenced: axillary lymph node tissue. The rearrangement uses TRBV5-4 and TRBJ1-1; unclear D gene. The source is a female donor with breast cancer. Some clones in this sample may be carry-over from other donors' samples. The CDR3 DNA reads as TGTGCCAGCAGCTTGGTCTCGGAGAACACTGAAGCTTTCTTT. Translation: CASSLVSENTEAFF.